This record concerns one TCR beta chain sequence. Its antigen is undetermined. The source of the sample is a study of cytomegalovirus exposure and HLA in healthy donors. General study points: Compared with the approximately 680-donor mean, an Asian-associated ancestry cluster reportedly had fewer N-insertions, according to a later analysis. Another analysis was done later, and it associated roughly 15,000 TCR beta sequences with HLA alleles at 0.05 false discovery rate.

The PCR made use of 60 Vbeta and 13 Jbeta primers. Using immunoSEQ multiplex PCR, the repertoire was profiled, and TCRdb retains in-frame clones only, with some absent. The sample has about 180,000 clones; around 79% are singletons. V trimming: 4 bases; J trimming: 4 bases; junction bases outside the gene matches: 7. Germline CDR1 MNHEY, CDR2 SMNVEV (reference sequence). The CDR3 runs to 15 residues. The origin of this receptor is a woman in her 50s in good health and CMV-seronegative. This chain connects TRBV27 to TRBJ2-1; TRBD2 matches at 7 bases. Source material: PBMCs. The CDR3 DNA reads TGTGCCAGCAGTTCAGCGGGGCCCTCTTACAATGAGCAGTTCTTC. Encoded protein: CASSSAGPSYNEQFF.